A selection of T cell receptor beta chains follows, all from one sample in a study of T cells in Graves' hyperthyroidism and ophthalmopathy. TCRdb used MiXCR to reprocess the multiplex PCR reads, holding one entry per CDR3 protein. The sample consists of approximately 350,000 distinct CDR3 sequences, approximately 16% of them appearing once. Sequenced input: blood. The receptors were sampled from a woman aged 55-69 years with Graves' ophthalmopathy. Both conserved end residues are part of each CDR3. D genes are given only for firm matches. Only some rows state a clone size, as once, few, many or a class for expanded clones.

j_gene: TRBJ1-4
v_gene: TRBV5-1
d_gene: .
abundance: few
CDR3nt: TGCGCCAGCAGCTTGGGAGCATCCGGGGGGGTGGGTGAAAAACTGTTTTTT
CDR3aa: CASSLGASGGVGEKLFF

j_gene: TRBJ1-5
v_gene: TRBV7-8
d_gene: .
abundance: many
CDR3nt: TGTGCCAGCAGTCAGACGGCGGGGGGCGGGTTTCAGCCCCAGCATTTT
CDR3aa: CASSQTAGGGFQPQHF

j_gene: TRBJ2-5
v_gene: TRBV15
d_gene: TRBD2
abundance: .
CDR3nt: TGTGCCACCAGTCCCGAGGGGCGGGAGAATTTGGAGACCCAGTACTTC
CDR3aa: CATSPEGRENLETQYF

j_gene: TRBJ1-2
v_gene: TRBV12-3/TRBV12-4
d_gene: TRBD1
abundance: .
CDR3nt: TGTGCCAGCAGCCGGACAGGGGGAGTTGGCTACACCTTC
CDR3aa: CASSRTGGVGYTF

j_gene: TRBJ2-7
v_gene: TRBV12-3/TRBV12-4
d_gene: TRBD1
abundance: many
CDR3nt: TGTGCCAGCACCCTATCCCGGGACAGGTCCCACGAGCAGTACTTC
CDR3aa: CASTLSRDRSHEQYF

j_gene: TRBJ2-7
v_gene: TRBV27
d_gene: .
abundance: few
CDR3nt: TGTGCCAGCAGTTTACTGGACAGCCACTCCTACGAGCAGTACTTC
CDR3aa: CASSLLDSHSYEQYF

j_gene: TRBJ1-2
v_gene: TRBV7-9
d_gene: .
abundance: few
CDR3nt: TGTGCCAGCAGCTTAGAAAGGGGCGCATACTATGGCTACACCTTC
CDR3aa: CASSLERGAYYGYTF

j_gene: TRBJ1-4
v_gene: TRBV20-1
d_gene: .
abundance: many
CDR3nt: TGCAGTGCTAGAGATCGGGGGCTGGGTGAAAAACTGTTTTTT
CDR3aa: CSARDRGLGEKLFF

j_gene: TRBJ2-5
v_gene: TRBV27
d_gene: TRBD2
abundance: few
CDR3nt: TGTGCCAGCACCCCCACTAGCGGGATGCTAGGGACCCAGTACTTC
CDR3aa: CASTPTSGMLGTQYF

j_gene: TRBJ2-1
v_gene: TRBV28
d_gene: TRBD2
abundance: few
CDR3nt: TGTGCCAGCAGTTTTGGACTAGCGGGGACCAATGAGCAGTTCTTC
CDR3aa: CASSFGLAGTNEQFF

j_gene: TRBJ2-6
v_gene: TRBV7-9
d_gene: .
abundance: few
CDR3nt: TGTGCCAGCAGCCCAGGGATATCTGGGGCCAACGTCCTGACTTTC
CDR3aa: CASSPGISGANVLTF

j_gene: TRBJ2-5
v_gene: TRBV30
d_gene: .
abundance: many
CDR3nt: TGTGCCTGGAGTGGTCGCAGGGTTACGGAGACCCAGTACTTC
CDR3aa: CAWSGRRVTETQYF

j_gene: TRBJ1-4
v_gene: TRBV28
d_gene: .
abundance: many
CDR3nt: TGTGCCAGCAGCAATATGGGCTCAACTAATGAAAAACTGTTTTTT
CDR3aa: CASSNMGSTNEKLFF

j_gene: TRBJ2-5
v_gene: TRBV28
d_gene: TRBD1
abundance: many
CDR3nt: TGTGCCGCGGCCAGGGGGTCAGAGACCCAGTACTTC
CDR3aa: CAAARGSETQYF

j_gene: TRBJ2-2
v_gene: TRBV19
d_gene: .
abundance: .
CDR3nt: TGTGCCAGTAGTATGAGAGGGGCTCCAAACACCGGGGAGCTGTTTTTT
CDR3aa: CASSMRGAPNTGELFF

j_gene: TRBJ2-1
v_gene: TRBV9
d_gene: TRBD2
abundance: .
CDR3nt: TGTGCCAGCAGCGTAGATGGGGGAGGGCCAAATGAGCAGTTCTTC
CDR3aa: CASSVDGGGPNEQFF

j_gene: TRBJ2-1
v_gene: TRBV20-1
d_gene: .
abundance: many
CDR3nt: TGCAGTGCTAGAGAGGCGGTAGCGGTTAAGCAGTTCTTC
CDR3aa: CSAREAVAVKQFF

j_gene: TRBJ2-7
v_gene: TRBV28
d_gene: .
abundance: many
CDR3nt: TGTGCCAGCCGAGCCCTATCCTACGAGCAGTACTTC
CDR3aa: CASRALSYEQYF

j_gene: TRBJ1-4
v_gene: TRBV20-1
d_gene: .
abundance: many
CDR3nt: TGCAGTGCTAAACAGGGTCCGGATGAAAAACTGTTTTTT
CDR3aa: CSAKQGPDEKLFF

j_gene: TRBJ2-7
v_gene: TRBV24-1
d_gene: TRBD2
abundance: many
CDR3nt: TGTGCCACCAGTGATTCTGGACTAGCGAGCTCCTACGAGCAGTACTTC
CDR3aa: CATSDSGLASSYEQYF

j_gene: TRBJ2-3
v_gene: TRBV27
d_gene: TRBD2
abundance: .
CDR3nt: TGTGCCAGCAGTTCAAGACTAGCGGGAGGGTTGGATACGCAGTATTTT
CDR3aa: CASSSRLAGGLDTQYF

j_gene: TRBJ1-1
v_gene: TRBV19
d_gene: TRBD1
abundance: many
CDR3nt: TGTGCCAGTAGTGCCACAGGGGTGTCGGCCACTGAAGCTTTCTTT
CDR3aa: CASSATGVSATEAFF

j_gene: TRBJ2-1
v_gene: TRBV7-2
d_gene: .
abundance: many
CDR3nt: TGTGCCAGCAGCTCCCGCGTACTGAGGGATGAGCAGTTCTTC
CDR3aa: CASSSRVLRDEQFF

j_gene: TRBJ2-1
v_gene: TRBV29-1
d_gene: .
abundance: many
CDR3nt: TGCAGCGTTGACCACGTTAACTATTGGGGGCAGTTCTTC
CDR3aa: CSVDHVNYWGQFF

j_gene: TRBJ2-1
v_gene: TRBV10-3
d_gene: TRBD2
abundance: few
CDR3nt: TGTGCCATCAGTGATACTGGGACTAGCGCGTACAATGAGCAGTTCTTC
CDR3aa: CAISDTGTSAYNEQFF

j_gene: TRBJ1-3
v_gene: TRBV28
d_gene: .
abundance: many
CDR3nt: TGTGCCAGCAGAGCCCACGGGTCTGGAAACACCATATATTTT
CDR3aa: CASRAHGSGNTIYF

j_gene: TRBJ2-2
v_gene: TRBV30
d_gene: TRBD2
abundance: many
CDR3nt: TGTGCCTGGAGGGGGACTAGCGTAAACACCGGGGAGCTGTTTTTT
CDR3aa: CAWRGTSVNTGELFF

j_gene: TRBJ2-1
v_gene: TRBV4-1
d_gene: .
abundance: few
CDR3nt: TGCGCCAGCAGCCAGGAGGGGAGCCACCATGAGCAGTTCTTC
CDR3aa: CASSQEGSHHEQFF

j_gene: TRBJ2-1
v_gene: TRBV6-1
d_gene: TRBD2
abundance: .
CDR3nt: TGTGCCAGCAGTTCCTCAGCGGGAGGGACCTACAATGAGCAGTTCTTC
CDR3aa: CASSSSAGGTYNEQFF

j_gene: TRBJ2-5
v_gene: TRBV20-1
d_gene: TRBD2
abundance: many
CDR3nt: TGCAGTGCTAGAGTCGGACTAGCGGGAGAGACCCAGTACTTC
CDR3aa: CSARVGLAGETQYF

j_gene: TRBJ2-7
v_gene: TRBV3-1
d_gene: .
abundance: few
CDR3nt: TGTGCCAGCAGCCAAGATGGGCTAGCGATCTACGAGCAGTACTTC
CDR3aa: CASSQDGLAIYEQYF

j_gene: TRBJ2-1
v_gene: TRBV19
d_gene: .
abundance: .
CDR3nt: TGTGCCAGTAGTATGGGGGTTGAGCAGTTCTTC
CDR3aa: CASSMGVEQFF

j_gene: TRBJ1-1
v_gene: TRBV7-9
d_gene: TRBD1
abundance: .
CDR3nt: TGTGCCAGCAGCTTCCAAGGGGGCGGCACTGAAGCTTTCTTT
CDR3aa: CASSFQGGGTEAFF

j_gene: TRBJ2-5
v_gene: TRBV3-1
d_gene: .
abundance: many
CDR3nt: TGTGCCATCAGGGATCTTGAGACCCAGTACTTC
CDR3aa: CAIRDLETQYF

j_gene: TRBJ2-7
v_gene: TRBV3-1
d_gene: TRBD2
abundance: many
CDR3nt: TGTGCCAGCAGCCAGGGCGGGAGGGCCTGGGAGCAGTACTTC
CDR3aa: CASSQGGRAWEQYF